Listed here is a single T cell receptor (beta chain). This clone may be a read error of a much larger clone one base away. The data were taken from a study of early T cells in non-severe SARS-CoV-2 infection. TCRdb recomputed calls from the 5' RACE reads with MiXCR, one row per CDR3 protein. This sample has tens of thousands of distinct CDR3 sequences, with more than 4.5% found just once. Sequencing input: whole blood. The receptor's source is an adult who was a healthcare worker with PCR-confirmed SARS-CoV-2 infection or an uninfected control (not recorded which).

This CDR3 reads CASSLVPGGALVDTQYF. CDR3 sequence (DNA): TGTGCCAGCAGCTTAGTTCCTGGGGGCGCATTGGTAGATACGCAGTATTTT. The V call is TRBV7-8, the J call TRBJ2-3; the D gene is possibly TRBD1 (6 bases). The ends were cut back, 1 base at V and 5 bases at J, with 19 bases in the middle. This CDR3 spans 17 amino acids. Germline CDR1 is SGHVS and CDR2 is FQNEAQ.